Following are 16 T cell receptor beta chains from one sample sequenced in a study of blood T cell repertoires in COVID-19. Clones were read by immunoSEQ multiplex PCR, and TCRdb kept only the in-frame ones, dropping some. Of tens of thousands of clones in the sample, approximately 78% were seen once. The specimen sequenced was peripheral blood. Source of these receptors: a human donor in a cohort sampled during active COVID-19.

This clone was seen many times. The J gene is TRBJ1-5, the V gene TRBV19; D is perhaps TRBD1 (5 bases). The CDR3 runs to 15 residues. With 1 base removed from V and 5 bases from J, the gap between germline ends came to 12 bases. CDR1 LNHDA and CDR2 SQIVND come from the germline V gene (reference sequence). The CDR3 loop reads CASSIAPGLDQPQHF. CDR3 DNA: TGTGCCAGTAGTATAGCGCCAGGGTTAGATCAGCCCCAGCATTTT.

V is TRBV7-6 and J is TRBJ2-6, with TRBD1 identical over 9 bases. The CDR3 sequence is 18 residues long. Germline lookup yields CDR1 SGHVS and CDR2 FNYEAQ. V shed 0 bases, J shed 4 bases, and the junction held 7 bases outside the gene matches. CDR3 amino acids: CASSLAHRTGVGANVLTF. CDR3 DNA: TGTGCCAGCAGCTTAGCGCACCGGACAGGGGTCGGGGCCAACGTCCTGACTTTC.

This clone appeared a few times. This sequence joins TRBV28 and TRBJ1-1, with 9 positions matching TRBD1. The CDR3 has 14 residues. Trimming took 3 bases from V and 11 from J; bases not matched to a gene: 10. Looked up from germline, CDR1 is MDHEN and CDR2 is SYDVKM. The CDR3 loop reads CASSLISGQGLAFF. CDR3 DNA sequence: TGTGCCAGCAGTTTGATATCGGGACAGGGTTTGGCTTTCTTT.

The V gene is TRBV7-9, the J gene TRBJ2-1; 11 positions agree with TRBD2. Germline assignment: CDR1 SEHNR and CDR2 FQNEAQ (reference sequence). J gave up 10 bases and V 3 bases, and 8 bases lay outside the gene matches. There are 15 residues in the CDR3. The CDR3 coding sequence is TGTGCCAGCAGCTTGACTAGCGGGGAAGGCATGGAGCAGTTCTTC. Translation: CASSLTSGEGMEQFF.

This chain connects TRBV29-1 to TRBJ1-1; 9 positions agree with TRBD1. Germline V lookup: CDR1 SQVTM, CDR2 ANQGSEA. CDR3 size: 14 residues. V lost 6 bases to trimming and J lost 2 bases; unmatched junction nucleotides: 7. The CDR3 region is CSVRPDRGNTEAFF. The DNA of the CDR3 is TGCAGCGTCCGTCCGGACAGGGGAAACACTGAAGCTTTCTTT. The whole variable domain, remainder taken from reference TRBV29-1 and TRBJ1-1, is SAVISQKPSRDICQRGTSLTIQCQVDSQVTMMFWYRQQPGQSLTLIATANQGSEATYESGFVIDKFPISRPNLTFSTLTVSNMSPEDSSIYLCSVRPDRGNTEAFFGQGTRLTVV.

The chain couples TRBV5-6 to TRBJ2-1; the match to TRBD1 covers 10 bases. This CDR3 is built from 15 residues. Looked up from germline, CDR1 is SGHDT and CDR2 is YYEEEE. V dropped 3 bases and J dropped 7; count of bases not matched to a gene: 7. CDR3 DNA: TGTGCCAGCAGCTCGCGCGGACAGGGGGGGAATGAGCAGTTCTTC. It encodes CASSSRGQGGNEQFF.

This chain uses TRBV4-1 with TRBJ2-7, with D tentatively TRBD1 (5 bases). The V and J ends lost 1 base and 0 bases respectively, with 10 bases between them. Germline V gene data show CDR1 as MGHRA and CDR2 as YSYEKL. This CDR3 is built from 15 residues. In nucleotides, the CDR3 is TGCGCCAGCAGCCAAGCCCCAGGGCCCTCCTACGAGCAGTACTTC. This translates into CASSQAPGPSYEQYF.

The chain uses TRBV9 and TRBJ1-4, with D unresolved. Trimming pared 3 bases from V and 10 bases from J, leaving 10 bases between. In germline, CDR1 is SGDLS, CDR2 YYNGEE. CDR3 length equals 12 residues. CDR3 region: CASSDGGPKLFF. The CDR3, as DNA: TGTGCCAGCAGCGACGGAGGGCCAAAACTGTTTTTT.

This chain uses TRBV27 with TRBJ2-1; TRBD2 might be the D (6 bases). Per the germline V gene, CDR1 is MNHEY and CDR2 is SMNVEV (reference sequence). Trimming left V 2 bases short and J 10 bases short, with 15 bases between. The CDR3 is 14 residues long. CDR3 in amino acids: CASSLTLATWEQFF. CDR3 coding DNA: TGTGCCAGCAGTTTAACCCTAGCGACCTGGGAGCAGTTCTTC.

V gene TRBV11-2 combines with J gene TRBJ2-7; no reliable D call. This CDR3 spans 14 amino acids. V was clipped by 1 base and J by 3 bases, with 10 bases between them. Germline-derived CDR1 and CDR2 are SGHAT and FQNNGV. The CDR3 bases are TGTGCCAGCAGCTTAGTTTTCAAAATCTACGAGCAGTACTTC. This translates into CASSLVFKIYEQYF.

The rearrangement joins TRBV25-1 to TRBJ1-2; TRBD1 aligns across 8 bases. After removal of 4 bases from V and 0 bases from J, the junction contained 4 bases not matched to a gene. The V gene's germline CDR1 is MGHDK and CDR2 SYGVNS. This CDR3 contains 15 residues. CDR3 bases: TGTGCCAGCAGTGGGGGACAGGACCCTAACTATGGCTACACCTTC. Protein: CASSGGQDPNYGYTF.

This chain joins TRBV5-4 and TRBJ2-7; TRBD2 aligns across 10 bases. J gave up 2 bases and V 2 bases, and 4 bases lay outside the gene matches. The CDR3 runs 15 residues. Germline V gives CDR1 SGHNT, CDR2 YYREEE (reference sequence). The CDR3 is CASSFEREGAYEQYF. The CDR3 nucleotides are TGTGCCAGCAGCTTCGAGCGGGAGGGAGCCTACGAGCAGTACTTC.

The rearrangement uses TRBV5-4 and TRBJ2-6, with TRBD1 matching over 11 bases. CDR1 and CDR2 from the germline V gene are SGHNT and YYREEE (reference sequence). With V trimmed by 0 bases and J by 2 bases, 4 bases remained unmatched. The CDR3 loop spans 18 amino acids. CDR3 sequence: CASSLGTGGPPGANVLTF. The DNA of the CDR3 is TGTGCCAGCAGCTTGGGGACAGGGGGCCCCCCTGGGGCCAACGTCCTGACTTTC.

V usage is TRBV27 and J usage is TRBJ2-7, with 16 bases fitting TRBD2. Germline CDR1 and CDR2: MNHEY and SMNVEV (reference sequence). The CDR3 loop spans 18 amino acids. J lost 1 base, V lost 1 base, and 4 bases had no gene match. CDR3 DNA: TGTGCCAGCAGTTTATACGGGACTAGCGGGAGGGGGTCCTACGAGCAGTACTTC. This translates into CASSLYGTSGRGSYEQYF.

This clone appeared a single time. The J gene is TRBJ1-1, the V gene TRBV30; D perhaps matches TRBD1 (6 bases). The V gene lost 3 bases and the J gene lost 4 bases, with 15 bases spanning the gap. CDR1 is GTSNPN and CDR2 is SVGIG in the germline V gene (reference sequence). There are 14 residues in the CDR3. CDR3 amino acids: CAWSGNRASTEAFF. The CDR3 DNA follows: TGTGCCTGGAGCGGAAACAGGGCATCCACTGAAGCTTTCTTT.

The chain joins TRBV7-9 to TRBJ2-3; 10 nucleotides line up with TRBD2. Germline-derived CDR1 and CDR2 are SEHNR and FQNEAQ (reference sequence). This CDR3 is 16 amino acids long. V shed 5 bases and J 6 bases; nucleotides not matched to a gene: 11. The CDR3 DNA reads as TGTGCCAGCAGCAGCGGGGTTAGCGGGAGGTCGGATACGCAGTATTTT. This encodes CASSSGVSGRSDTQYF. Filled out from reference TRBV7-9 and TRBJ2-3, the complete variable domain reads DTGVSQNPRHKITKRGQNVTFRCDPISEHNRLYWYRQTLGQGPEFLTYFQNEAQLEKSRLLSDRFSAERPKGSFSTLEIQRTEQGDSAMYLCASSSGVSGRSDTQYFGPGTRLTVL.